This T cell receptor beta chain was observed in a study of cytomegalovirus exposure and HLA in healthy donors. The wider study: In a previous analysis, 120 million or so unique TCR beta sequences were found from 150 million to 200 million T cells.

Concerning this clone itself: Its antigen is still unknown.

V shed 7 bases and J shed 7 bases, with 16 bases lying between them. Germline values: CDR1 MDHEN, CDR2 SYDVKM. The CDR3 runs to 13 residues. Findings of the study overall: A highly shared variant cluster was judged a likely technical artifact.

The PCR used 60 Vbeta and 13 Jbeta primers. The data were produced by immunoSEQ multiplex PCR, yet TCRdb's version contains in-frame clones alone and is incomplete. Among 200,000 or so clones, 75% to 85% were seen once, and the ten largest hold around 6.3%. The V call is TRBV28, the J call TRBJ1-2; D unresolved. The clonotype originates from a woman aged 45-65 years in good health and CMV-seropositive. The material sequenced was PBMCs. The CDR3 bases are TGTGCCAGCAAAGGGCGGGAGAGAGGTGGCTACACCTTC. Residues: CASKGRERGGYTF.